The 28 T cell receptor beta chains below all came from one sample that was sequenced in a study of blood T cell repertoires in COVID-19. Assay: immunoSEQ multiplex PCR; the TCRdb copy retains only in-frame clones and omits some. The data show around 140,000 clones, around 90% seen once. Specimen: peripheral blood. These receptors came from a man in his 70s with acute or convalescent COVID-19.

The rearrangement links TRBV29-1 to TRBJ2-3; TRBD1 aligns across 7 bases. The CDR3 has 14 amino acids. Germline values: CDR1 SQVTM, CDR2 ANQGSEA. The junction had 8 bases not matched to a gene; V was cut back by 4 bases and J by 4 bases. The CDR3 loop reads CSVVRTGHSDTQYF. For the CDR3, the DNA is TGCAGCGTTGTACGGACAGGCCATTCAGATACGCAGTATTTT.

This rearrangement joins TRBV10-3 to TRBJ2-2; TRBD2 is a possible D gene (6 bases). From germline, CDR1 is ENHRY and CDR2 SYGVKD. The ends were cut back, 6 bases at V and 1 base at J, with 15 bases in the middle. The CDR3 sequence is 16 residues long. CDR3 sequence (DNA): TGTGCCATCAGCTTTTCCGGGACTCTGAACACCGGGGAGCTGTTTTTT. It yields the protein CAISFSGTLNTGELFF.

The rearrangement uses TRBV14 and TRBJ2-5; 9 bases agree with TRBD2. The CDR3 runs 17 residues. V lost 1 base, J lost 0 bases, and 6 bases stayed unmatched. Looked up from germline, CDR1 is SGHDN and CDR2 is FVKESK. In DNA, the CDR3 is TGTGCCAGCAGCCAAGGGCCGACTAGCGGTTACCAAGAGACCCAGTACTTC. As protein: CASSQGPTSGYQETQYF.

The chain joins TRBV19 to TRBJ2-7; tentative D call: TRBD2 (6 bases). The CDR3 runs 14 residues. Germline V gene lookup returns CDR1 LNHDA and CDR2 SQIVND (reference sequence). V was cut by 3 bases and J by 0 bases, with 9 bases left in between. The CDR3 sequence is CASSIGGSSYEQYF. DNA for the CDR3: TGTGCCAGTAGTATTGGGGGGAGCTCCTACGAGCAGTACTTC.

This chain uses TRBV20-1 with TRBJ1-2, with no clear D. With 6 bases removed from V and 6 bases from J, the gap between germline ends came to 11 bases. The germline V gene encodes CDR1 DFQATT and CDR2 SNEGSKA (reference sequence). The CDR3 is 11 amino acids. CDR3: CSALDGDGYTF. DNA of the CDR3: TGCAGTGCCTTAGACGGGGATGGCTACACCTTC.

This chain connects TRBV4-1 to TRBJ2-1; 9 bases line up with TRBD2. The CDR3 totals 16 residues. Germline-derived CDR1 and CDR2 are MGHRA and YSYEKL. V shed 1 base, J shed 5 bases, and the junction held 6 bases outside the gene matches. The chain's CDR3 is CASSQVKSSGNNEQFF. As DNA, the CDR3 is TGCGCCAGCAGCCAAGTAAAGTCTAGCGGGAACAATGAGCAGTTCTTC.

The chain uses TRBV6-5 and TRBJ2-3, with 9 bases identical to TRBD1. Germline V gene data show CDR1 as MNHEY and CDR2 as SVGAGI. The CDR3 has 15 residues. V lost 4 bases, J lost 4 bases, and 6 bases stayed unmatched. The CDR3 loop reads CASSSPGTGSDTQYF. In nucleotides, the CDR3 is TGTGCCAGCAGTTCCCCCGGGACAGGGTCAGATACGCAGTATTTT.

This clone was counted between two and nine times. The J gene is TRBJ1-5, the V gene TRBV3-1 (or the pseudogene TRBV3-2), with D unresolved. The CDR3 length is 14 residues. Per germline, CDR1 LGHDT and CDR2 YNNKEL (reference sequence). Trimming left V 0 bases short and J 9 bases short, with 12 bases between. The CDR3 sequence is CASSQDTTGPPQHF. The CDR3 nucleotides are TGTGCCAGCAGCCAAGATACTACGGGTCCGCCCCAGCATTTT.

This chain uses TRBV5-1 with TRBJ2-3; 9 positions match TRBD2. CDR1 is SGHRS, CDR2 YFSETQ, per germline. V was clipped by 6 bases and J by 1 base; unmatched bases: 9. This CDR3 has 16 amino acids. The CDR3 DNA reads TGCGCCAGCACCCAGGGGTCTAGCGGGGGCACAGATACGCAGTATTTT. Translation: CASTQGSSGGTDTQYF.

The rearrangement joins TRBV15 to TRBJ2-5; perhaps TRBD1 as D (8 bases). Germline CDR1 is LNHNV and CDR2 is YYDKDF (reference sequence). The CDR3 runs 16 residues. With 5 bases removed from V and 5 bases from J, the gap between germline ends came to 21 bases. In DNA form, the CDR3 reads TGTGCCACCAGCCGAAGCGGGACAGGCCATCGGGAGACCCAGTACTTC. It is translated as CATSRSGTGHRETQYF.

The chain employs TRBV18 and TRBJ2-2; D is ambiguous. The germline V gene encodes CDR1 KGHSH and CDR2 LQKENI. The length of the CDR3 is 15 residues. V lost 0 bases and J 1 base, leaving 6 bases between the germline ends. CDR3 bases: TGTGCCAGCTCACCACCAATCAAGAACACCGGGGAGCTGTTTTTT. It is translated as CASSPPIKNTGELFF.

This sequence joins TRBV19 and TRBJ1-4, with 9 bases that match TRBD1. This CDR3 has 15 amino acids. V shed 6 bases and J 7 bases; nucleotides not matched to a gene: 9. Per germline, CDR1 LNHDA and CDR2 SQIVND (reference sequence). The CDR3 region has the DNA TGTGCCAGTAGCTACGCCGGGACAGGGTCTGAAAAACTGTTTTTT. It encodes CASSYAGTGSEKLFF.

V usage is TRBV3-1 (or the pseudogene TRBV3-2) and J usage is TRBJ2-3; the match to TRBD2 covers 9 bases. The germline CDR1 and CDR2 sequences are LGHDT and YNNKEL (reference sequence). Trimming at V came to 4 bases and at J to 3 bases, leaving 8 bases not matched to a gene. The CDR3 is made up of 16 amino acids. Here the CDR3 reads CASSRGTSTATDTQYF. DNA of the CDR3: TGTGCCAGCAGCCGGGGGACTAGCACGGCGACAGATACGCAGTATTTT.

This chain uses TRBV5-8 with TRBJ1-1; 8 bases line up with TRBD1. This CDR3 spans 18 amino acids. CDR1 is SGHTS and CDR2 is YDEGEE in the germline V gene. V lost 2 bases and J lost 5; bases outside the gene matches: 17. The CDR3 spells CASSFSGQGGGLGTEAFF. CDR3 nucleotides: TGTGCCAGCAGCTTTAGCGGACAGGGTGGAGGTCTGGGTACTGAAGCTTTCTTT.

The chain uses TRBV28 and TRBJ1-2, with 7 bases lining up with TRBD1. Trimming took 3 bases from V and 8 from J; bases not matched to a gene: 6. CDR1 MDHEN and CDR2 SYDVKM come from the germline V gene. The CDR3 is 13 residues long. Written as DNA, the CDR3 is TGTGCCAGCAGTTTGGAGGGGGCGCGCGGCTACACCTTC. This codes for CASSLEGARGYTF.

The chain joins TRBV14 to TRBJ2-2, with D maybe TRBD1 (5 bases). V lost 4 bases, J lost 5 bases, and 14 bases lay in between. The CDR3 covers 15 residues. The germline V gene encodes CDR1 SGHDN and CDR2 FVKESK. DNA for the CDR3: TGTGCCAGCAGCCCTGTAAACGGACAAACCGGGGAGCTGTTTTTT. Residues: CASSPVNGQTGELFF.

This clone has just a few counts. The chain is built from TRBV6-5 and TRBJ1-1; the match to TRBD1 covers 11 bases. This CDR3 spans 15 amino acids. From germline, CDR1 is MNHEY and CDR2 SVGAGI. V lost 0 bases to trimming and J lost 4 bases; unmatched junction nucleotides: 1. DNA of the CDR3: TGTGCCAGCAGTTACTCGGGACAGGGGGGCACTGAAGCTTTCTTT. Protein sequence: CASSYSGQGGTEAFF.

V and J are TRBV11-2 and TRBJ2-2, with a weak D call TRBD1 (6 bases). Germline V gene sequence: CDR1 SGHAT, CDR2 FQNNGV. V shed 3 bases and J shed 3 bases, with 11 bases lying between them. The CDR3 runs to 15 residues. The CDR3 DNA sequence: TGTGCCAGCAGCTTCTTAGGGGGTGACACCGGGGAGCTGTTTTTT. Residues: CASSFLGGDTGELFF.

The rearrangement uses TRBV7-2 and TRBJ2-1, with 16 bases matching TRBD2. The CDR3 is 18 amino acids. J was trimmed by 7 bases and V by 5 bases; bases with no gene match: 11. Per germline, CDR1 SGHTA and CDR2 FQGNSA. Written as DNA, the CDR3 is TGTGCCAGCAGCGGACCGGGACTAGCGGGGGGGATAGGAAATGAGCAGTTCTTC. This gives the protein CASSGPGLAGGIGNEQFF. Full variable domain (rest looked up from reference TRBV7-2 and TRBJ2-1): GAGVSQSPSNKVTEKGKDVELRCDPISGHTALYWYRQSLGQGLEFLIYFQGNSAPDKSGLPSDRFSAERTGGSVSTLTIQRTQQEDSAVYLCASSGPGLAGGIGNEQFFGPGTRLTVL.

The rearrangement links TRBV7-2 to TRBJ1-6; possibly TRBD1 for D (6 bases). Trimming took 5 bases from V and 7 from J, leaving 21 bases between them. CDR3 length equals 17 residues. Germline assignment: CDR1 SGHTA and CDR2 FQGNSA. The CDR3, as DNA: TGTGCCAGCAGCCGGAAGGGAGGGGGGGCGAGGAATTCACCCCTCCACTTT. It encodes CASSRKGGGARNSPLHF. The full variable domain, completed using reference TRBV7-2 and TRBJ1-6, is GAGVSQSPSNKVTEKGKDVELRCDPISGHTALYWYRQSLGQGLEFLIYFQGNSAPDKSGLPSDRFSAERTGGSVSTLTIQRTQQEDSAVYLCASSRKGGGARNSPLHFGNGTRLTVT.

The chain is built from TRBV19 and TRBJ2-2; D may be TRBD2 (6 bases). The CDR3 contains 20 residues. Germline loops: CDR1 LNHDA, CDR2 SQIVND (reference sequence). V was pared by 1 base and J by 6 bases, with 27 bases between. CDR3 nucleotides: TGTGCCAGTAGTATAGCGGGGGTTCCACCGGCCCCCGGCCGTCCCGGGGAGCTGTTTTTT. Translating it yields CASSIAGVPPAPGRPGELFF.

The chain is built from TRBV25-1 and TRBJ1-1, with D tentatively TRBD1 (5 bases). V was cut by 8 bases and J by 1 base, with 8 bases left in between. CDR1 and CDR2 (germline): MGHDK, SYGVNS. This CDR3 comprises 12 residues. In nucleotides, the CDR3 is TGTGCCAGCGGTAGGGGGAACACTGAAGCTTTCTTT. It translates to CASGRGNTEAFF.

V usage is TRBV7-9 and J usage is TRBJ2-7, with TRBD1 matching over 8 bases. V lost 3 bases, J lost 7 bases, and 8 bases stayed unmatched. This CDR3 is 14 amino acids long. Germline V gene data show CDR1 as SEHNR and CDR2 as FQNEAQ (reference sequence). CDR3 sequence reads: CASSLRQGAREQYF. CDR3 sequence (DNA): TGTGCCAGCAGCTTGCGTCAGGGGGCGCGGGAGCAGTACTTC.

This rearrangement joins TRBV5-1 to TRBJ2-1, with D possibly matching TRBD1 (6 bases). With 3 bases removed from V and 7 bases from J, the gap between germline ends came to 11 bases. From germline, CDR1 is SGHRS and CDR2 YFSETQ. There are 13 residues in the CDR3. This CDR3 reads CASSSDRVNEQFF. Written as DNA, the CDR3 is TGCGCCAGCAGCTCGGACAGAGTAAATGAGCAGTTCTTC. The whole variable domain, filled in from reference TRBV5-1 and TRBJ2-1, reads KAGVTQTPRYLIKTRGQQVTLSCSPISGHRSVSWYQQTPGQGLQFLFEYFSETQRNKGNFPGRFSGRQFSNSRSEMNVSTLELGDSALYLCASSSDRVNEQFFGPGTRLTVL.

DNA of the CDR3: TGTGCCAGCAGTGACGGGACAGAGAACACTGAAGCTTTCTTT. It encodes CASSDGTENTEAFF. The chain recombines TRBV6-4 with TRBJ1-1, with TRBD1 matching over 7 bases. Trimming at V came to 2 bases and at J to 1 base, leaving 1 base not matched to a gene. Looked up from germline, CDR1 is MRHNA and CDR2 is SNTAGT. There are 14 residues in the CDR3.

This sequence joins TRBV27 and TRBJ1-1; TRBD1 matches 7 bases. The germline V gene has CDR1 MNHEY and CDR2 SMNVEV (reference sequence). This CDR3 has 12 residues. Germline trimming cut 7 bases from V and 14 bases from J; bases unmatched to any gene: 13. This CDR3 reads CASTSVGQSLFF. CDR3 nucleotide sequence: TGTGCCAGCACCTCCGTGGGACAGTCCCTCTTCTTT.

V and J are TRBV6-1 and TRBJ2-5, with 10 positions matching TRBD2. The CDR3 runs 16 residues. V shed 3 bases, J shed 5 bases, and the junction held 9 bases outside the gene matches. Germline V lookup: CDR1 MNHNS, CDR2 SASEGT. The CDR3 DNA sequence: TGTGCCAGCAGTGAGCTAGCGCTAGCGGGAGTGGAGACCCAGTACTTC. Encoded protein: CASSELALAGVETQYF.

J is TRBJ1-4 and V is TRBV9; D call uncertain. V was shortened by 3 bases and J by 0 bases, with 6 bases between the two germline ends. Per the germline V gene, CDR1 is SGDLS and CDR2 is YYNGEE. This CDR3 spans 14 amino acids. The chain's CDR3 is CASSGGATNEKLFF. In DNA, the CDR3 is TGTGCCAGCAGCGGAGGTGCAACTAATGAAAAACTGTTTTTT.